Presented here are 32 T cell receptor beta chains from one specimen sequenced in a study of cytomegalovirus exposure and HLA in healthy donors. PCR involved 60 Vbeta and 13 Jbeta primers. Data came from immunoSEQ multiplex PCR; TCRdb stores just in-frame clones and leaves some out. The sample carries approximately 200,000 clones, 70% to 85% recorded once. The sequenced material came from PBMCs. These receptors all stem from a boy between 2 and 10 years old in good health and CMV-seronegative.

The chain has TRBV11-2 and TRBJ2-5, with a weak D call TRBD2 (7 bases). CDR3 length: 16 amino acids. The germline CDR1 and CDR2 sequences are SGHAT and FQNNGV. Trimming shortened V by 5 bases and J by 5 bases, and 21 bases separated the two germline ends. The CDR3 region is CASSLSWGGRGETQYF. CDR3 DNA sequence: TGTGCCAGCAGCCTATCGTGGGGGGGCCGGGGGGAGACCCAGTACTTC.

V usage is TRBV9 and J usage is TRBJ2-1; 13 nucleotides agree with TRBD2. Germline CDR1 SGDLS, CDR2 YYNGEE. The CDR3 has 17 amino acids. The V and J ends lost 4 bases and 2 bases, in that order; junction bases with no gene match: 6. The chain's CDR3 is CASSLGTSGATYNEQFF. The CDR3 DNA reads as TGTGCCAGCAGCCTCGGGACTAGCGGGGCTACCTACAATGAGCAGTTCTTC.

The chain links TRBV28 to TRBJ2-5; 11 bases fit TRBD2. With 6 bases clipped from V and 5 bases from J, the junction kept 11 bases outside the gene matches. CDR3 length: 16 residues. CDR1 and CDR2 from the germline V gene are MDHEN and SYDVKM. This CDR3 reads CASRRRLAGPGETQYF. CDR3 nucleotide sequence: TGTGCCAGCAGACGACGACTAGCGGGGCCGGGGGAGACCCAGTACTTC.

V and J are TRBV6-5 and TRBJ2-3; D is perhaps TRBD2 (5 bases). V shed 4 bases and J shed 8 bases, with 7 bases lying between them. The length of the CDR3 is 11 residues. In germline, CDR1 is MNHEY, CDR2 SVGAGI. The CDR3 reads CASSWAGTQYF. The CDR3 region has the DNA TGTGCCAGCAGTTGGGCGGGTACGCAGTATTTT.

The chain couples TRBV5-1 to TRBJ2-7, with 7 positions matching TRBD1. This CDR3 spans 15 amino acids. V gave up 4 bases and J gave up 2 bases; unmatched junction bases: 9. CDR1 and CDR2 from the germline V gene are SGHRS and YFSETQ. Here the CDR3 DNA reads TGCGCCAGCAGCCGCTCCGGGACAGCGACCTACGAGCAGTACTTC. Its translation is CASSRSGTATYEQYF.

The chain is built from TRBV27 and TRBJ2-1; 9 bases map to TRBD2. Losses at the gene ends were 6 bases for V and 5 bases for J; bases not matched to a gene: 11. CDR1 and CDR2 (germline): MNHEY, SMNVEV (reference sequence). The CDR3 is 16 amino acids. CDR3 amino acids: CASRWGAGGKHNEQFF. CDR3 nucleotide sequence: TGTGCCAGCAGATGGGGCGCGGGGGGGAAGCACAATGAGCAGTTCTTC.

V is TRBV13 and J is TRBJ2-1; 11 bases fit TRBD1. This CDR3 region has 15 residues. Looked up from germline, CDR1 is PRHDT and CDR2 is FYEKMQ (reference sequence). The V and J ends lost 2 bases and 7 bases, in that order; junction bases with no gene match: 4. CDR3 in DNA: TGTGCCAGCAGCTTAAAGGGGACAGGGGGGAATGAGCAGTTCTTC. Protein sequence: CASSLKGTGGNEQFF.

The rearrangement links TRBV18 to TRBJ2-7; 10 bases map to TRBD2. In germline, CDR1 is KGHSH, CDR2 LQKENI. The J segment lost 0 bases and the V segment lost 0 bases, leaving 5 bases of the junction unmatched. The CDR3 covers 17 residues. For the CDR3, the DNA is TGTGCCAGCTCACCACCAGCGGGGGGGCCTAGCTCCTACGAGCAGTACTTC. Its translation is CASSPPAGGPSSYEQYF.

J is TRBJ2-1 and V is TRBV2, with D unclear. CDR1 is SNHLY, CDR2 FYNNEI, per germline. The CDR3 spans 16 residues. The ends were cut back, 7 bases at V and 5 bases at J, with 21 bases in the middle. The DNA for the CDR3 is TGTGCCAGCACCTCCTTAATAAGAGGAACCAACAATGAGCAGTTCTTC. Translating gives CASTSLIRGTNNEQFF.

The genes are TRBV7-2 and TRBJ1-5; D is perhaps TRBD1 (6 bases). This CDR3 has 15 amino acids. Trimming cost V 6 bases and J 0 bases, with 12 bases left between them. Germline CDR1 reads SGHTA; CDR2 reads FQGNSA. CDR3 loop: CASSTTGYSNQPQHF. CDR3 nucleotide sequence: TGTGCCAGCAGTACTACAGGGTATAGCAATCAGCCCCAGCATTTT.

For the CDR3, the DNA is TGTGCCAGCAGTCCAAGGGGGGGAGTCTACGAGCAGTACTTC. Translation gives CASSPRGGVYEQYF. This rearrangement joins TRBV27 to TRBJ2-7; D may be TRBD2 (7 bases). The CDR3 is made up of 14 amino acids. Trimming took 5 bases from V and 3 from J, leaving 14 bases between them. Germline V gene lookup returns CDR1 MNHEY and CDR2 SMNVEV (reference sequence).

The rearrangement uses TRBV9 and TRBJ2-3, with D perhaps TRBD1 (6 bases). The germline CDR1 and CDR2 sequences are SGDLS and YYNGEE. The V end lost 4 bases, the J end lost 4 bases, and 10 bases lay between the germline ends. The CDR3 contains 13 residues. For the CDR3, the DNA is TGTGCCAGCAGCCTACAGGGTCCAGATACGCAGTATTTT. This codes for CASSLQGPDTQYF. The entire variable domain, with the rest obtained from reference TRBV9 and TRBJ2-3, is as follows: DSGVTQTPKHLITATGQRVTLRCSPRSGDLSVYWYQQSLDQGLQFLIQYYNGEERAKGNILERFSAQQFPDLHSELNLSSLELGDSALYFCASSLQGPDTQYFGPGTRLTVL.

The CDR3 region has the DNA TGTGCCAGCAGCTTGGACGAGGCTGGGGAGCTGTTTTTT. It encodes CASSLDEAGELFF. The chain couples TRBV5-8 to TRBJ2-2; D is undetermined. V lost 0 bases and J lost 8, with 8 bases in between. The germline V gene has CDR1 SGHTS and CDR2 YDEGEE. This CDR3 region has 13 residues.

This sequence joins TRBV6-6 and TRBJ2-7; D may be TRBD1 (5 bases). Germline V gene sequence: CDR1 MNHNY, CDR2 SVGAGI (reference sequence). V dropped 7 bases and J dropped 5 bases, with 12 bases sitting between them. The CDR3 is 12 residues long. The CDR3 loop is CASTLGADEQYF. The CDR3 bases are TGTGCCAGCACCCTAGGGGCGGACGAGCAGTACTTC.

The chain employs TRBV21-1 and TRBJ2-3; TRBD1 is taken as the D call from the table, unchecked against the DNA. TRBV21-1 is a pseudogene segment. This CDR3 is 18 amino acids long. CDR3 nucleotide sequence: TGTGCCAGCACCTCGGACAGACGACATGACTTTAGCACAGATACGCAGTATTTT. Translation: CASTSDRRHDFSTDTQYF.

V is TRBV7-2 and J is TRBJ2-2, with 8 positions matching TRBD2. The CDR3 length is 15 residues. J lost 6 bases, V lost 5 bases, and 8 bases had no gene match. In germline, CDR1 is SGHTA, CDR2 FQGNSA. The CDR3 coding sequence is TGTGCCAGCAGCAGGACGGGGGGGCCCTCCGGGGAGCTGTTTTTT. This translates into CASSRTGGPSGELFF. The entire variable domain, with the rest obtained from reference TRBV7-2 and TRBJ2-2, is as follows: GAGVSQSPSNKVTEKGKDVELRCDPISGHTALYWYRQSLGQGLEFLIYFQGNSAPDKSGLPSDRFSAERTGGSVSTLTIQRTQQEDSAVYLCASSRTGGPSGELFFGEGSRLTVL.

This chain connects TRBV5-5 to TRBJ2-7, with 10 bases matching TRBD1. The CDR3 contains 14 residues. Per the germline V gene, CDR1 is SGHKS and CDR2 is YYEKEE (reference sequence). Trimming cost V 4 bases and J 4 bases; bases outside gene matches: 5. CDR3 sequence: CASSDPGQGYEQYF. The CDR3 DNA is TGTGCCAGCAGCGACCCGGGACAGGGGTACGAGCAGTACTTC.

V gene TRBV30 combines with J gene TRBJ1-4; D is uncertain. CDR1 GTSNPN and CDR2 SVGIG come from the germline V gene (reference sequence). The CDR3 runs to 13 residues. V was pared by 1 base and J by 4 bases, with 7 bases between. Here the CDR3 reads CAWSGGHNEKLFF. CDR3 DNA sequence: TGTGCCTGGAGTGGAGGGCATAATGAAAAACTGTTTTTT.

The CDR3 sequence is CASSWTGTANTGELFF. For the CDR3, the DNA is TGCGCCAGCAGCTGGACAGGGACAGCTAACACCGGGGAGCTGTTTTTT. This rearrangement joins TRBV5-1 to TRBJ2-2; 8 positions agree with TRBD1. The J segment lost 2 bases and the V segment lost 3 bases, leaving 6 bases of the junction unmatched. From germline, CDR1 is SGHRS and CDR2 YFSETQ. The CDR3 contains 16 residues.

The rearrangement uses TRBV19 and TRBJ2-2; 7 nucleotides agree with TRBD2. In germline, CDR1 is LNHDA, CDR2 SQIVND (reference sequence). Trimming took 3 bases from V and 5 from J; bases not matched to a gene: 6. The CDR3 sequence is 15 residues long. For the CDR3, the DNA is TGTGCCAGTAGTATTTGGCAGGGAGGGACCGGGGAGCTGTTTTTT. As protein: CASSIWQGGTGELFF.

V gene TRBV4-2 combines with J gene TRBJ2-1, with 7 positions matching TRBD1. Trimming took 4 bases from V and 3 from J; bases not matched to a gene: 6. The CDR3 contains 15 residues. Germline V gene data show CDR1 as LGHNA and CDR2 as YNFKEQ. CDR3 residues: CASSPDRMGYNEQFF. CDR3 coding DNA: TGTGCCAGCAGCCCGGACAGGATGGGCTACAATGAGCAGTTCTTC.

CDR3: CASRGLQETQYF. In DNA form, the CDR3 reads TGTGCCAGCAGGGGACTCCAAGAGACCCAGTACTTC. The chain couples TRBV27 to TRBJ2-5, with D tentatively TRBD2 (6 bases). Trimming removed 6 bases from V and 1 base from J, with 6 bases in between. CDR3 size: 12 residues. Germline V CDR1 and CDR2: MNHEY, SMNVEV (reference sequence).

The chain employs TRBV5-4 and TRBJ1-1; unclear D gene. Germline CDR1 SGHNT, CDR2 YYREEE (reference sequence). The length of the CDR3 is 15 residues. With 4 bases removed from V and 1 base from J, the gap between germline ends came to 14 bases. The CDR3 region has the DNA TGTGCCAGCAGCGGGAGTCCCGGGGAGAACACTGAAGCTTTCTTT. Translating it yields CASSGSPGENTEAFF. The whole variable domain, remainder taken from reference TRBV5-4 and TRBJ1-1, is ETGVTQSPTHLIKTRGQQVTLRCSSQSGHNTVSWYQQALGQGPQFIFQYYREEENGRGNFPPRFSGLQFPNYSSELNVNALELDDSALYLCASSGSPGENTEAFFGQGTRLTVV.

The rearrangement joins TRBV7-3 to TRBJ1-1, with TRBD1 matching 9 bases. The CDR3 loop spans 15 amino acids. Germline V gene lookup returns CDR1 SGHTA and CDR2 FQGTGA. J gave up 0 bases and V 6 bases, and 5 bases lay outside the gene matches. Written as DNA, the CDR3 is TGTGCCAGCAGGGAGACAGGGGGAGTGAACACTGAAGCTTTCTTT. It codes for CASRETGGVNTEAFF.

This clone was found a few times. The chain joins TRBV6-5 to TRBJ2-3; 9 bases are shared with TRBD1. Looked up from germline, CDR1 is MNHEY and CDR2 is SVGAGI. V lost 3 bases, J lost 3 bases, and 7 bases stayed unmatched. The CDR3 has 16 amino acids. CDR3 protein: CASSYFGQGPTDTQYF. The CDR3 nucleotides are TGTGCCAGCAGTTATTTCGGACAGGGGCCGACAGATACGCAGTATTTT.

The genes are TRBV9 and TRBJ2-2; 8 positions match TRBD2. V shed 3 bases, J shed 7 bases, and the junction held 11 bases outside the gene matches. Germline-derived CDR1 and CDR2 are SGDLS and YYNGEE. The CDR3 is 16 amino acids. The CDR3, as DNA: TGTGCCAGCAGCGCTGGCTCGGGGGGGTCGGACGGGGAGCTGTTTTTT. This sequence encodes CASSAGSGGSDGELFF. Using reference TRBV9 and TRBJ2-2 for the parts outside the CDR3, the full variable domain is DSGVTQTPKHLITATGQRVTLRCSPRSGDLSVYWYQQSLDQGLQFLIQYYNGEERAKGNILERFSAQQFPDLHSELNLSSLELGDSALYFCASSAGSGGSDGELFFGEGSRLTVL.

The rearrangement uses TRBV20-1 and TRBJ2-1; D gene ambiguous. Germline CDR1 is DFQATT and CDR2 is SNEGSKA (reference sequence). Trimming took off 4 bases at V and 6 bases at J, with 7 bases between the two ends. The CDR3 length is 11 residues. The CDR3 region has the DNA TGCAGTGCTAATAAGCGCAATGAGCAGTTCTTC. Translation gives CSANKRNEQFF.

This clone was counted a single time. The rearrangement joins TRBV4-3 to TRBJ2-3; tentative D call: TRBD2 (7 bases). Germline V lookup: CDR1 LGHNA, CDR2 YSLEER. Trimming pared 5 bases from V and 1 base from J, leaving 16 bases between. The CDR3 contains 16 residues. The chain's CDR3 is CASSTGRGGGTDTQYF. CDR3 DNA sequence: TGCGCCAGCAGCACAGGGAGGGGGGGAGGCACAGATACGCAGTATTTT.

The chain has TRBV6-5 and TRBJ2-1, with D perhaps matching TRBD2 (5 bases). Trimming removed 4 bases from V and 6 bases from J, with 19 bases in between. This CDR3 is 16 amino acids long. CDR1 and CDR2 from the germline V gene are MNHEY and SVGAGI. This chain's CDR3 is CASSLFGPRGLNEQFF. CDR3 nucleotides: TGTGCCAGCAGTTTGTTCGGGCCCCGGGGTCTCAATGAGCAGTTCTTC.

The J gene is TRBJ2-7, the V gene TRBV20-1; 7 nucleotides align to TRBD2. V dropped 6 bases and J dropped 9; count of bases not matched to a gene: 8. This CDR3 has 11 residues. Germline V gene data show CDR1 as DFQATT and CDR2 as SNEGSKA (reference sequence). The CDR3, as DNA: TGCAGTGCCCCGGGGGGTGCGGGGCAGTACTTC. It is translated as CSAPGGAGQYF.

V and J are TRBV19 and TRBJ1-2; a weak D match, TRBD1 (6 bases). There are 19 residues in the CDR3. In germline, CDR1 is LNHDA, CDR2 SQIVND (reference sequence). V was pared by 4 bases and J by 0 bases, with 24 bases between. The CDR3 nucleotides are TGTGCCAGTAGTAGTCAGCCCGGGACACCGGAAGTTTCTAACTATGGCTACACCTTC. Amino acid sequence: CASSSQPGTPEVSNYGYTF.

This chain links TRBV7-2 with TRBJ1-4, with TRBD1 matching 11 bases. Trimming cost V 5 bases and J 6 bases; bases outside gene matches: 2. The CDR3 spans 14 residues. Germline V gene lookup returns CDR1 SGHTA and CDR2 FQGNSA. CDR3 DNA sequence: TGTGCCAGCAGCGGGGACAGGGGGGATGAAAAACTGTTTTTT. It translates to CASSGDRGDEKLFF.